One and the same sample provided the 9 T cell receptor beta chains below, sequenced in a study of cytomegalovirus exposure and HLA in healthy donors. Vbeta (60) and Jbeta (13) primers were used in the PCR. Sequencing was performed with immunoSEQ multiplex PCR; in TCRdb, only in-frame clones are kept and a portion is missing. Of roughly 200,000 clones listed, 60% to 85% were seen once; the top ten hold approximately 2.9%. Sequenced input: PBMCs. The receptor source for this set is a male donor in good health and CMV-seronegative.

For the CDR3, the DNA is TGTGCCAGCAGCCACCCTAGCGGGGGTATCAATGAGCAGTTCTTC. It translates to CASSHPSGGINEQFF. The V and J genes are TRBV4-2 and TRBJ2-1, with 10 bases identical to TRBD2. The CDR3 covers 15 residues. V lost 3 bases, J lost 6 bases, and 5 bases stayed unmatched. Looked up from germline, CDR1 is LGHNA and CDR2 is YNFKEQ.

This clone appeared a few times. The chain recombines TRBV9 with TRBJ1-4, with 10 bases identical to TRBD1. This CDR3 region has 19 residues. CDR1 is SGDLS and CDR2 is YYNGEE in the germline V gene. After removal of 4 bases from V and 5 bases from J, the junction contained 17 bases not matched to a gene. CDR3 DNA: TGTGCCAGCAGCTCCTTCCCGGACAGGGGGGTAATAGGCAATGAAAAACTGTTTTTT. It translates to CASSSFPDRGVIGNEKLFF.

This clone has a handful of counts. The chain links TRBV10-3 to TRBJ2-7; D is possibly TRBD1 (7 bases). CDR3 size: 14 residues. The germline CDR1 and CDR2 sequences are ENHRY and SYGVKD. V shed 9 bases and J shed 0 bases, with 15 bases lying between them. This CDR3 reads CAMGGGTDSYEQYF. The DNA for the CDR3 is TGTGCCATGGGAGGAGGGACAGACTCCTACGAGCAGTACTTC.

The CDR3 nucleotides read TGTGCCAGCAGCCCCGCGGGACCGATGAATCAGCCCCAGCATTTT. As protein: CASSPAGPMNQPQHF. This chain links TRBV7-2 with TRBJ1-5; TRBD1 might be the D (5 bases). Germline V gene sequence: CDR1 SGHTA, CDR2 FQGNSA. V lost 5 bases and J 4 bases, leaving 15 bases between the germline ends. This CDR3 comprises 15 residues.

This clone was seen more than once but under ten times. The V call is TRBV6-6, the J call TRBJ1-5, with 8 bases aligning to TRBD1. V lost 6 bases, J lost 2 bases, and 0 bases stayed unmatched. The CDR3 is 13 amino acids. Germline V lookup: CDR1 MNHNY, CDR2 SVGAGI (reference sequence). The CDR3 coding sequence is TGTGCCAGCAGGGACAGGGGCAATCAGCCCCAGCATTTT. This sequence encodes CASRDRGNQPQHF.

The CDR3: CASSYSALSGAQYF. DNA of the CDR3: TGTGCCAGCAGTTACTCGGCCCTCTCCGGGGCCCAGTACTTC. The chain has TRBV6-5 and TRBJ2-5; TRBD2 is a possible D gene (5 bases). V was shortened by 0 bases and J by 9 bases, with 14 bases between the two germline ends. The CDR3 totals 14 residues. Germline CDR1 reads MNHEY; CDR2 reads SVGAGI.

V and J are TRBV2 and TRBJ2-3, with a tentative D call TRBD2 (5 bases). The CDR3 is made up of 14 amino acids. V was pared by 7 bases and J by 5 bases, with 16 bases between. Germline CDR1 SNHLY, CDR2 FYNNEI. The CDR3 DNA reads TGTGCCAGCACCTCTCGAGGGAGAGGAGATACGCAGTATTTT. It is translated as CASTSRGRGDTQYF.

This clone was seen more than once but under ten times. V usage is TRBV19 and J usage is TRBJ1-5; weak D call: TRBD1 (5 bases). Germline V gene sequence: CDR1 LNHDA, CDR2 SQIVND (reference sequence). V was shortened by 7 bases and J by 6 bases, with 22 bases between the two germline ends. This CDR3 contains 16 residues. CDR3 loop: CASTTVGVWGVQPQHF. CDR3 sequence (DNA): TGTGCCAGTACCACCGTGGGGGTGTGGGGGGTTCAGCCCCAGCATTTT.

This clone was seen a few times. The genes are TRBV5-1 and TRBJ1-5; tentatively, D is TRBD1 (5 bases). The CDR3 totals 15 residues. Trimming cost V 4 bases and J 1 base, with 12 bases left between them. CDR1 and CDR2 from the germline V gene are SGHRS and YFSETQ. The CDR3 here is CASSPEGLSNQPQHF. In nucleotides, the CDR3 is TGCGCCAGCAGCCCGGAGGGGTTGAGCAATCAGCCCCAGCATTTT.